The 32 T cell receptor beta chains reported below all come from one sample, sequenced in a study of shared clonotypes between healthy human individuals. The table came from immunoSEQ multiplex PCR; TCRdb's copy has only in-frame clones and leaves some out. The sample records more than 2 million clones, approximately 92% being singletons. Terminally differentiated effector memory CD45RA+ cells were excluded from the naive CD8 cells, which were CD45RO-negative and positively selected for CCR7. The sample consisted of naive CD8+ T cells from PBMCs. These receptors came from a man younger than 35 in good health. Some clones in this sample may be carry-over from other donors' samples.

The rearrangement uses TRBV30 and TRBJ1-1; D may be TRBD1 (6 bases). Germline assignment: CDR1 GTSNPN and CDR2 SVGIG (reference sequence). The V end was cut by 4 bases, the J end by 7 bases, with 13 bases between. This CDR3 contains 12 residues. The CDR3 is CAWNRGAGEAFF. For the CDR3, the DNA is TGTGCCTGGAATAGGGGGGCAGGTGAAGCTTTCTTT.

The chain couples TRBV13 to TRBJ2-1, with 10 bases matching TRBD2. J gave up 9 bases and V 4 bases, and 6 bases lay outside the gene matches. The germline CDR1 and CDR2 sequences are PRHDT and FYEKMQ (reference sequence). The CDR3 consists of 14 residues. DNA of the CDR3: TGTGCCAGCAGCTACGGTAGCGGGAGGACTGAGCAGTTCTTC. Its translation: CASSYGSGRTEQFF. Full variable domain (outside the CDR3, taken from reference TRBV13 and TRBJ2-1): AAGVIQSPRHLIKEKRETATLKCYPIPRHDTVYWYQQGPGQDPQFLISFYEKMQSDKGSIPDRFSAQQFSDYHSELNMSSLELGDSALYFCASSYGSGRTEQFFGPGTRLTVL.

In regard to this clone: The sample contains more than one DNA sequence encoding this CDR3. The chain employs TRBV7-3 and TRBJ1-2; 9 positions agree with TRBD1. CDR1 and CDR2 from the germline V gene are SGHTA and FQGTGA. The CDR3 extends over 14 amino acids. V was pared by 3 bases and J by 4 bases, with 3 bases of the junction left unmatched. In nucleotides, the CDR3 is TGTGCCAGCAGCTTGCAGGGACAGGGCTATGGCTACACCTTC. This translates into CASSLQGQGYGYTF.

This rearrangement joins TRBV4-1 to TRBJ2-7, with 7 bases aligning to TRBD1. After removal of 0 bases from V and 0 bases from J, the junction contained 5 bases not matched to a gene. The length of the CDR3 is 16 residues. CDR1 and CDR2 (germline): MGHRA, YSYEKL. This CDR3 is CASSQESRGSSYEQYF. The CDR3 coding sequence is TGCGCCAGCAGCCAAGAATCCAGGGGGAGCTCCTACGAGCAGTACTTC.

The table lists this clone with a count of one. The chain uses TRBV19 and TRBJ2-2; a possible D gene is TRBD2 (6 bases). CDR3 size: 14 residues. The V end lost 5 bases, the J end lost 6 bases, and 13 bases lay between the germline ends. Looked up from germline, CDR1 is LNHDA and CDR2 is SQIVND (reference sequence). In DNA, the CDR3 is TGTGCCAGTAGTTGGAGGGAAAGGGCCGGGGAGCTGTTTTTT. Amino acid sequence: CASSWRERAGELFF.

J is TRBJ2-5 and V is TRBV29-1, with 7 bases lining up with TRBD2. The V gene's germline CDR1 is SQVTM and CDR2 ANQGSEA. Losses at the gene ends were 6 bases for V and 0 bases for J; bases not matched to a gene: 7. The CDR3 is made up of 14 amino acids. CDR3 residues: CSVRPAGYQETQYF. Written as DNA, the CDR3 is TGCAGCGTCCGACCAGCGGGATACCAAGAGACCCAGTACTTC.

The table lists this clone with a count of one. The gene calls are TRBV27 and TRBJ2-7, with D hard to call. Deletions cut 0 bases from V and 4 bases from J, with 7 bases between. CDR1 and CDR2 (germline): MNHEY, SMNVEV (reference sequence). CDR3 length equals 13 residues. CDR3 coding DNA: TGTGCCAGCAGTTTATCGAAAAATTACGAGCAGTACTTC. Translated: CASSLSKNYEQYF.

Here the CDR3 reads CASSQAEGGEQFF. CDR3 nucleotide sequence: TGCGCCAGCAGCCAAGCGGAGGGGGGTGAGCAGTTCTTC. The chain employs TRBV4-3 and TRBJ2-1; D is perhaps TRBD1 or TRBD2 (6 bases each). Germline V gene sequence: CDR1 LGHNA, CDR2 YSLEER. This CDR3 contains 13 residues. V lost 1 base and J 9 bases, leaving 10 bases between the germline ends.

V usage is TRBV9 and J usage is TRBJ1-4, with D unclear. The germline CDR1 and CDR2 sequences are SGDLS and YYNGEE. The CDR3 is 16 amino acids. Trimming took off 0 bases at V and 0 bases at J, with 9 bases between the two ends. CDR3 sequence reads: CASSVGQLATNEKLFF. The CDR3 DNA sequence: TGTGCCAGCAGCGTAGGCCAGCTCGCAACTAATGAAAAACTGTTTTTT.

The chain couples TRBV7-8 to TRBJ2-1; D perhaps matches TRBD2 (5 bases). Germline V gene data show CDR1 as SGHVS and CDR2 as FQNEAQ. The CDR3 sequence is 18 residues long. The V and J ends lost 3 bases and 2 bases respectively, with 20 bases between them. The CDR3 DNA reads TGTGCCAGCAGCTTCAGGACTCGCCAACTGGGCGCCTACAATGAGCAGTTCTTC. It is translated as CASSFRTRQLGAYNEQFF.

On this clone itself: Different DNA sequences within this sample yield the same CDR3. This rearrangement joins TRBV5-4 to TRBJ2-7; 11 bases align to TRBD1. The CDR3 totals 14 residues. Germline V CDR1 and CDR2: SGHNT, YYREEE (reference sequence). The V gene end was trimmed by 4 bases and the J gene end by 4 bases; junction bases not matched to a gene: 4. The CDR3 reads CASSRGTGGYEQYF. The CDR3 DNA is TGTGCCAGCAGCCGGGGGACAGGGGGGTACGAGCAGTACTTC.

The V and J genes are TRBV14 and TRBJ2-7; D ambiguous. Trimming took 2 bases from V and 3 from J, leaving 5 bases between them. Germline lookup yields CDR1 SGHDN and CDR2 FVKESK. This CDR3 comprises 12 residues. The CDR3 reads CASSQFNYEQYF. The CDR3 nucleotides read TGTGCCAGCAGCCAATTTAACTACGAGCAGTACTTC.

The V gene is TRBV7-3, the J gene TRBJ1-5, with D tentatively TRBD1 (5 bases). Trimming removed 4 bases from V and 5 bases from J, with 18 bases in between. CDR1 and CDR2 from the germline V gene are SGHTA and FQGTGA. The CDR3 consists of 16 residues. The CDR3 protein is CASSSELGQLYQPQHF. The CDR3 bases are TGTGCCAGCAGCTCCGAATTGGGGCAGCTTTATCAGCCCCAGCATTTT. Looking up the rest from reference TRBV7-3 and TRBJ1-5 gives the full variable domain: GAGVSQTPSNKVTEKGKYVELRCDPISGHTALYWYRQSLGQGPEFLIYFQGTGAADDSGLPNDRFFAVRPEGSVSTLKIQRTERGDSAVYLCASSSELGQLYQPQHFGDGTRLSIL.

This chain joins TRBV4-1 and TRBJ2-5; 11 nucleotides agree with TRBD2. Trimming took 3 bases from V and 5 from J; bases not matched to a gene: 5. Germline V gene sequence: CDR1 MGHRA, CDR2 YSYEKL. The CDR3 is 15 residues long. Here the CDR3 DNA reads TGCGCCAGCAGCCAGGGGCCTAGCGGGAGGGAGACCCAGTACTTC. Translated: CASSQGPSGRETQYF.

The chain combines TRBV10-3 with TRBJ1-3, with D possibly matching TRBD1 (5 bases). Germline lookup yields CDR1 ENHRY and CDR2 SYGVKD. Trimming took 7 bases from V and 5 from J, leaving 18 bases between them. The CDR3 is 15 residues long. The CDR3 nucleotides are TGTGCCATCACCGAGCCCGAGGGGCTGAGAAACACCATATATTTT. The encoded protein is CAITEPEGLRNTIYF.

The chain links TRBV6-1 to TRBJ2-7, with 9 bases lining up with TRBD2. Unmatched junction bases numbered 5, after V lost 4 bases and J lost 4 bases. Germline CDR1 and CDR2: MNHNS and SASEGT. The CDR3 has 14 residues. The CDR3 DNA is TGTGCCAGCAGTGCTAGCGGGATTAAGTACGAGCAGTACTTC. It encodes CASSASGIKYEQYF.

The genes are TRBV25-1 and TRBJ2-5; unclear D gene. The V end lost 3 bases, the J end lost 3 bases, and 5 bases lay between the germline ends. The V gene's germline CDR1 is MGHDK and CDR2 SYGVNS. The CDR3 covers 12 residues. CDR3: CASSDLKETQYF. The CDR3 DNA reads TGTGCCAGCAGTGACCTCAAAGAGACCCAGTACTTC. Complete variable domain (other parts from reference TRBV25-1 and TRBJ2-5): EADIYQTPRYLVIGTGKKITLECSQTMGHDKMYWYQQDPGMELHLIHYSYGVNSTEKGDLSSESTVSRIRTEHFPLTLESARPSHTSQYLCASSDLKETQYFGPGTRLLVL.

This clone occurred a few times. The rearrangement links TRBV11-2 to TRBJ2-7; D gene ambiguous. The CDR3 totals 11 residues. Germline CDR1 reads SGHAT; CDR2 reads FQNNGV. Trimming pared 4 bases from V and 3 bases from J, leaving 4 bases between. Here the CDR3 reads CASSYLYEQYF. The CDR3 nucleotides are TGTGCCAGCAGCTATCTCTACGAGCAGTACTTC.

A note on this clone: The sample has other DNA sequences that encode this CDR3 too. The CDR3: CASSWGTGELFF. The CDR3 DNA reads TGTGCCAGCAGTTGGGGGACCGGGGAGCTGTTTTTT. This chain links TRBV28 with TRBJ2-2; D might be TRBD1 or TRBD2, each matching 5 bases. The V gene's germline CDR1 is MDHEN and CDR2 SYDVKM. The CDR3 sequence is 12 residues long. Trimming removed 4 bases from V and 5 bases from J, with 5 bases in between.

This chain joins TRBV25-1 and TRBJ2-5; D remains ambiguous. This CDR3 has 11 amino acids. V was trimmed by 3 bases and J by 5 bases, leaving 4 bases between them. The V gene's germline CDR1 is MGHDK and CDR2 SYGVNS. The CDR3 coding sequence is TGTGCCAGCAGTGACTATGAGACCCAGTACTTC. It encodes CASSDYETQYF.

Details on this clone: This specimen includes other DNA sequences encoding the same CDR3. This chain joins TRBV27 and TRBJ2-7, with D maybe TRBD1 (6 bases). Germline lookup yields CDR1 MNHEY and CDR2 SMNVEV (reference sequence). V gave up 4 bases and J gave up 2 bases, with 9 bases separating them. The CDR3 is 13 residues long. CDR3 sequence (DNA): TGTGCCAGCAGTTCCGGGACAACCTACGAGCAGTACTTC. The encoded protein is CASSSGTTYEQYF.

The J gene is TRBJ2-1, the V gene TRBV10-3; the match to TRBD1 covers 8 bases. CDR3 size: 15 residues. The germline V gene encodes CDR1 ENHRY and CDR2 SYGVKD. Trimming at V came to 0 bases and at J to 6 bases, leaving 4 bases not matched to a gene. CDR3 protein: CAISESGQVGNEQFF. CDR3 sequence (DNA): TGTGCCATCAGTGAGTCGGGACAGGTGGGCAATGAGCAGTTCTTC.

The CDR3 is CASSLRGGVIYEQYF. CDR3 bases: TGTGCCAGCAGTTTACGCGGGGGGGTGATCTACGAGCAGTACTTC. The V and J genes are TRBV27 and TRBJ2-7; 9 bases line up with TRBD2. This CDR3 region has 15 residues. Germline values: CDR1 MNHEY, CDR2 SMNVEV (reference sequence). V lost 2 bases, J lost 3 bases, and 5 bases stayed unmatched.

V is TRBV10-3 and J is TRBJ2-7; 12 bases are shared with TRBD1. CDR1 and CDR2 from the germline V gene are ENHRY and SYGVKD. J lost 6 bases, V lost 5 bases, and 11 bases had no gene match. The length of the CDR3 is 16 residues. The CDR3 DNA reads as TGTGCCATCAGTTCCGGGACAGGGGGCGATTCGCGCGAGCAGTACTTC. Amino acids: CAISSGTGGDSREQYF.

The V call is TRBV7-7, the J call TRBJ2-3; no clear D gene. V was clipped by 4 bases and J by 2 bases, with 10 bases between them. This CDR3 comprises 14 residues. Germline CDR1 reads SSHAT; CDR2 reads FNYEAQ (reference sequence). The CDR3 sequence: CASSSGGNTDTQYF. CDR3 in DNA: TGTGCCAGCAGCTCCGGCGGAAACACAGATACGCAGTATTTT.

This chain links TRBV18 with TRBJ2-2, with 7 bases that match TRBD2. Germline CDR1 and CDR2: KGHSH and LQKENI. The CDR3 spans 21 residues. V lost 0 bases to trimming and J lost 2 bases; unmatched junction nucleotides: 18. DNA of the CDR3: TGTGCCAGCTCACCACCCAGGACCTTTATTCCCTCGGGAGGAAACACCGGGGAGCTGTTTTTT. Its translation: CASSPPRTFIPSGGNTGELFF.

The CDR3: CASSSGTSEANEQFF. CDR3 in DNA: TGTGCCAGCAGCTCCGGGACTAGCGAAGCTAATGAGCAGTTCTTC. V and J are TRBV7-9 and TRBJ2-1; 10 positions match TRBD2. The ends lost 4 bases at V and 7 bases at J; junction bases unmatched: 7. CDR3 size: 15 residues. The germline V gene has CDR1 SEHNR and CDR2 FQNEAQ (reference sequence).

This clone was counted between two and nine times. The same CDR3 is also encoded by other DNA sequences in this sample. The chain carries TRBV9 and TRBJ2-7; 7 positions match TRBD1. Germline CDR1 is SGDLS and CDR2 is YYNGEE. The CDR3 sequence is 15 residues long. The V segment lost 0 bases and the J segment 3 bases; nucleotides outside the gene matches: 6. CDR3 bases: TGTGCCAGCAGCGTAGGAAGGGACAGCAGCTACGAGCAGTACTTC. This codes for CASSVGRDSSYEQYF.

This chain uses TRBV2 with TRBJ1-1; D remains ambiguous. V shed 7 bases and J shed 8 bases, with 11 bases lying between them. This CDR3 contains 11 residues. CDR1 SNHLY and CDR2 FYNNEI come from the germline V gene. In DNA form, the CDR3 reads TGTGCCAGCATGTTAGGGATCGAAGCTTTCTTT. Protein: CASMLGIEAFF.

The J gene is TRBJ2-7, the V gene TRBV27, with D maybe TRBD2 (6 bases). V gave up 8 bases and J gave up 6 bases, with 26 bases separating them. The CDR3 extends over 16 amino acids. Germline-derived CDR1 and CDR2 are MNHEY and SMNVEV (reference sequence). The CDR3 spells CASLPRGGMAPREQYF. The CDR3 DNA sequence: TGTGCCAGCCTTCCCCGGGGCGGGATGGCCCCCCGCGAGCAGTACTTC.

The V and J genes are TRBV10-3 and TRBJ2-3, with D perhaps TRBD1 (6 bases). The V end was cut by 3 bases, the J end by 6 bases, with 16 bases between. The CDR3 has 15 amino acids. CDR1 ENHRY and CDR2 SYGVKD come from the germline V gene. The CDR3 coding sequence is TGTGCCATCAGTGACGCACAGGTCCAGGGGGATACGCAGTATTTT. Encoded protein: CAISDAQVQGDTQYF.

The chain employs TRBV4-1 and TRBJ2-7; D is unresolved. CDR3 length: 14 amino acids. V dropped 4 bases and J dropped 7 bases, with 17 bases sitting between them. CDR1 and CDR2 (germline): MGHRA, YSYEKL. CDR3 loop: CASSRVDGLREQYF. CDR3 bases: TGCGCCAGCAGCCGGGTGGACGGGCTCAGGGAGCAGTACTTC.